The sequence of this T cell receptor beta chain was determined in a study of cytomegalovirus exposure and HLA in healthy donors. Findings and limits, study-wide: Cytomegalovirus status was reportedly diagnosed by the classifier with high specificity and sensitivity.

For this clone: Its antigen remains unidentified.

This CDR3 has 15 amino acids. The V gene's germline CDR1 is SEHNR and CDR2 FQNEAQ (reference sequence). Trimming removed 5 bases from V and 4 bases from J; junction bases left unmatched: 6. Profiled with immunoSEQ multiplex PCR; TCRdb holds only in-frame clones, not every one. Of around 150,000 clones listed, more than 80% are singletons. The chain combines TRBV7-9 with TRBJ2-3, with 10 bases matching TRBD1. The receptor comes from a woman between 18 and 30 years old in good health and CMV-seropositive. Sequencing was done on a sample of PBMCs. For the CDR3, the DNA is TGTGCCAGCAGCCCCCCCGGGACAGGGGCAGATACGCAGTATTTT. It is translated as CASSPPGTGADTQYF. The complete variable domain, with remaining parts taken from reference TRBV7-9 and TRBJ2-3, reads DTGVSQNPRHKITKRGQNVTFRCDPISEHNRLYWYRQTLGQGPEFLTYFQNEAQLEKSRLLSDRFSAERPKGSFSTLEIQRTEQGDSAMYLCASSPPGTGADTQYFGPGTRLTVL.